This TCR beta chain stems from a study of blood T cells in healthy people across ages. The CDR3 sequence is 15 residues long. Losses at the gene ends were 4 bases for V and 4 bases for J; bases not matched to a gene: 8. The germline CDR1 and CDR2 sequences are SGHKS and YYEKEE (reference sequence). Study-level findings and limits: Among long-lived donors, naive CD4+ cells were more numerous and diversity higher than in aged donors.

It was with a sample-barcoded 5' primer and a J-beta primer mix that a second PCR of about 7 to 12 cycles was run. Paired-end reads containing CDR3 totaled no fewer than 2.5 million for each sample. Each CDR3 protein is one row after TCRdb ran MiXCR on the 5' RACE reads. Found here are approximately 800,000 distinct CDR3 sequences, roughly 35% of them singletons; the top ten hold 10% to 15%. A note on this clonotype: Its antigen remains unidentified.

The sequencing sample was made of blood. The chain employs TRBV5-5 and TRBJ2-3; 8 bases map to TRBD1. The receptor was isolated from a man aged 18 to 30 in good health. The CDR3 DNA sequence: TGTGCCAGCAGCCCCCAGGGGGCGTCGGCAGATACGCAGTATTTT. Translating it yields CASSPQGASADTQYF.